The 12 T cell receptor beta chains below come from one sample, sequenced in a study of blood T cell repertoires in COVID-19. Here immunoSEQ multiplex PCR was the method, and the copy in TCRdb shows in-frame clones only, minus some. The sample holds about 110,000 clones, 69% seen once. What was sequenced was peripheral blood. The origin of the receptors is a man older than 75 with acute or convalescent COVID-19.

The chain combines TRBV7-9 with TRBJ2-3; no clear D. This CDR3 has 11 amino acids. V was cut by 5 bases and J by 8 bases, with 8 bases left in between. The germline gives CDR1 SEHNR, CDR2 FQNEAQ (reference sequence). The CDR3 nucleotides are TGTGCCAGCAGCGCGCCGGGTACGCAGTATTTT. This gives the protein CASSAPGTQYF.

This clone was picked up a small number of times. The chain links TRBV19 to TRBJ2-2; D is undetermined. The V gene's germline CDR1 is LNHDA and CDR2 SQIVND (reference sequence). V dropped 5 bases and J dropped 3 bases, with 4 bases sitting between them. The CDR3 totals 12 residues. CDR3 residues: CASSVDTGELFF. The CDR3 region has the DNA TGTGCCAGTAGTGTCGACACCGGGGAGCTGTTTTTT.

The chain carries TRBV2 and TRBJ2-1; 7 bases align to TRBD2. The CDR3 has 14 residues. V was pared by 6 bases and J by 0 bases, with 2 bases of the junction left unmatched. CDR1 is SNHLY and CDR2 is FYNNEI in the germline V gene. CDR3 nucleotides: TGTGCCAGCAGAGTAGCGGGCTCCTACAATGAGCAGTTCTTC. Translating gives CASRVAGSYNEQFF.

This clone was recorded once. J is TRBJ2-5 and V is TRBV15; 8 bases line up with TRBD1. This CDR3 spans 14 amino acids. J was trimmed by 4 bases and V by 5 bases; bases with no gene match: 6. In germline, CDR1 is LNHNV, CDR2 YYDKDF (reference sequence). The CDR3 coding sequence is TGTGCCACCAGCCTGAACACAGGGGGAGAGACCCAGTACTTC. Protein product: CATSLNTGGETQYF.

The chain carries TRBV5-1 and TRBJ2-5; 13 bases agree with TRBD2. Looked up from germline, CDR1 is SGHRS and CDR2 is YFSETQ. The V segment lost 0 bases and the J segment 3 bases; nucleotides outside the gene matches: 2. There are 16 residues in the CDR3. The CDR3 sequence: CASSLATSGREETQYF. DNA of the CDR3: TGCGCCAGCAGCTTGGCAACTAGCGGGAGGGAAGAGACCCAGTACTTC.

The gene calls are TRBV2 and TRBJ2-7; 13 positions match TRBD2. This CDR3 has 15 residues. The trim removed 6 bases at V and 6 bases at J, leaving 8 bases unmatched. CDR1 is SNHLY and CDR2 is FYNNEI in the germline V gene. CDR3 coding DNA: TGTGCCAGCAGCGCCGGGACTAGCGGGATAGGCGAGCAGTACTTC. It is translated as CASSAGTSGIGEQYF.

This clone was seen only once. The chain has TRBV3-1 (or the pseudogene TRBV3-2) and TRBJ2-5; 7 bases are a match to TRBD2. Trimming took 6 bases from V and 4 from J; bases not matched to a gene: 11. The CDR3 spans 15 residues. Germline values: CDR1 LGHDT, CDR2 YNNKEL (reference sequence). The CDR3 protein is CASSLGGGQGETQYF. In DNA, the CDR3 is TGTGCCAGCAGTCTCGGCGGGGGTCAGGGAGAGACCCAGTACTTC.

This clone has more than one count but fewer than ten. This chain uses TRBV5-6 with TRBJ2-7; weak D call: TRBD2 (6 bases). The V end lost 4 bases, the J end lost 3 bases, and 8 bases lay between the germline ends. The CDR3 has 12 residues. Germline CDR1 and CDR2: SGHDT and YYEEEE. CDR3 amino acids: CASSAGLYEQYF. The CDR3 nucleotides read TGTGCCAGCAGCGCGGGACTCTACGAGCAGTACTTC.

The chain employs TRBV9 and TRBJ2-2; a weak D match, TRBD2 (5 bases). V was clipped by 4 bases and J by 0 bases, with 13 bases between them. Germline V gene data show CDR1 as SGDLS and CDR2 as YYNGEE. There are 16 residues in the CDR3. CDR3 in amino acids: CASSSSDWSNTGELFF. CDR3 bases: TGTGCCAGCAGCTCATCGGACTGGTCGAACACCGGGGAGCTGTTTTTT.

The V and J genes are TRBV28 and TRBJ2-2; weak D call: TRBD1 (6 bases). The CDR3 consists of 14 residues. Per germline, CDR1 MDHEN and CDR2 SYDVKM. Trimming left V 8 bases short and J 1 base short, with 11 bases between. CDR3 loop: CASGQPLNTGELFF. CDR3 DNA sequence: TGTGCCAGCGGACAGCCGTTGAACACCGGGGAGCTGTTTTTT.

V gene TRBV6-2 or TRBV6-3 combines with J gene TRBJ2-2, with 10 nucleotides matching TRBD2. The CDR3 sequence is 16 residues long. Germline CDR1 and CDR2: MNHEY and SVGEGT. The trim removed 6 bases at V and 5 bases at J, leaving 9 bases unmatched. CDR3 protein: CASSLSSSGSTGELFF. The CDR3, as DNA: TGTGCCAGCAGCCTATCTTCTAGCGGGAGTACCGGGGAGCTGTTTTTT.

This clone was picked up one time. V usage is TRBV18 and J usage is TRBJ2-7; TRBD2 might be the D (6 bases). The length of the CDR3 is 18 residues. Germline V gives CDR1 KGHSH, CDR2 LQKENI. V was pared by 4 bases and J by 0 bases, with 22 bases between. CDR3 sequence: CASSRDFVEGISSYEQYF. The CDR3 bases are TGTGCCAGCTCACGGGACTTTGTGGAGGGTATCAGCTCCTACGAGCAGTACTTC. Drawing the rest from reference TRBV18 and TRBJ2-7, the complete variable domain is NAGVMQNPRHLVRRRGQEARLRCSPMKGHSHVYWYRQLPEEGLKFMVYLQKENIIDESGMPKERFSAEFPKEGPSILRIQQVVRGDSAAYFCASSRDFVEGISSYEQYFGPGTRLTVT.